This note documents a single TCR beta chain sequence. The data are from a study of blood T cells in healthy people across ages. Per germline, CDR1 SGHRS and CDR2 YFSETQ. The CDR3 is 15 amino acids. Losses at the gene ends were 5 bases for V and 4 bases for J; bases not matched to a gene: 10. Next came a second PCR, run for about 6 to 12 cycles, which used a sample-barcoded 5' primer along with a J-beta primer mix. Each CDR3 protein is one row after TCRdb ran MiXCR on the 5' RACE reads. The data contain over 1,200,000 distinct CDR3 sequences, 59% of them singletons. Sequencing was performed on blood. This chain connects TRBV5-1 to TRBJ2-3; 7 bases are a match to TRBD2. The receptor comes from a man younger than 35 in good health. In nucleotides, the CDR3 is TGCGCCAGCAGTCAGACTAGTCGGGGGGCAGATACGCAGTATTTT. It encodes CASSQTSRGADTQYF. The variable domain in full, completed from reference TRBV5-1 and TRBJ2-3, reads KAGVTQTPRYLIKTRGQQVTLSCSPISGHRSVSWYQQTPGQGLQFLFEYFSETQRNKGNFPGRFSGRQFSNSRSEMNVSTLELGDSALYLCASSQTSRGADTQYFGPGTRLTVL.